Shown below are 27 T cell receptor beta chains from a single sample sequenced in a study of blood T cell repertoires in COVID-19. Measured with immunoSEQ multiplex PCR; TCRdb has only the in-frame clones, and not every one. The table records some 49,000 clones, about nine tenths of them present only once. The sequenced sample was peripheral blood. The receptors were sampled from a man in his 70s with active COVID-19.

The chain carries TRBV3-1 (or the pseudogene TRBV3-2) and TRBJ2-3, with 8 bases matching TRBD2. Looked up from germline, CDR1 is LGHDT and CDR2 is YNNKEL (reference sequence). The CDR3 runs 15 residues. V shed 4 bases and J 3 bases; nucleotides not matched to a gene: 6. The CDR3 DNA follows: TGTGCCAGCAGCCCAGCGGGAGATGGTACAGATACGCAGTATTTT. It translates to CASSPAGDGTDTQYF.

V and J are TRBV18 and TRBJ1-1; D uncertain. Trimming took 2 bases from V and 4 from J, leaving 8 bases between them. CDR3 length: 13 amino acids. CDR1 KGHSH and CDR2 LQKENI come from the germline V gene. The CDR3 loop reads CASSPRETTEAFF. Written as DNA, the CDR3 is TGTGCCAGCTCACCAAGAGAAACCACTGAAGCTTTCTTT.

The chain is built from TRBV28 and TRBJ1-1; possibly TRBD1 for D (6 bases). Deletions cut 7 bases from V and 4 bases from J, with 16 bases between. There are 14 residues in the CDR3. Per the germline V gene, CDR1 is MDHEN and CDR2 is SYDVKM. The CDR3 sequence is CASTKTGLVTEAFF. DNA of the CDR3: TGTGCCAGCACCAAAACAGGGTTGGTCACTGAAGCTTTCTTT.

This sequence joins TRBV13 and TRBJ2-7; D remains ambiguous. V gave up 5 bases and J gave up 1 base, with 9 bases separating them. The CDR3 spans 13 residues. The germline gives CDR1 PRHDT, CDR2 FYEKMQ (reference sequence). CDR3 amino acids: CASSAAWSYEQYF. As DNA, the CDR3 is TGTGCCAGCAGCGCCGCGTGGTCCTACGAGCAGTACTTC.

This chain links TRBV2 with TRBJ2-2; D gene unclear. Germline V CDR1 and CDR2: SNHLY, FYNNEI. The CDR3 has 11 residues. Between the trimmed V and J ends, which lost 8 bases and 12 bases, there was a span of 13 bases. CDR3 region: CASSPWPQLFF. CDR3 coding DNA: TGTGCCAGCTCCCCGTGGCCCCAGCTGTTTTTT. Complete variable domain (other parts from reference TRBV2 and TRBJ2-2): EPEVTQTPSHQVTQMGQEVILRCVPISNHLYFYWYRQILGQKVEFLVSFYNNEISEKSEIFDDQFSVERPDGSNFTLKIRSTKLEDSAMYFCASSPWPQLFFGEGSRLTVL.

The V call is TRBV4-1, the J call TRBJ1-1, with TRBD1 as a possible D gene (6 bases). Trimming removed 6 bases from V and 4 bases from J, with 12 bases in between. This CDR3 has 13 amino acids. Germline V lookup: CDR1 MGHRA, CDR2 YSYEKL. The CDR3 spells CASRPTGTTEAFF. CDR3 DNA sequence: TGCGCCAGCAGACCTACAGGGACCACTGAAGCTTTCTTT.

This chain links TRBV7-2 with TRBJ2-7; 10 bases are shared with TRBD1. Germline V gene data show CDR1 as SGHTA and CDR2 as FQGNSA. J was trimmed by 2 bases and V by 5 bases; bases with no gene match: 6. This CDR3 has 15 residues. The CDR3 DNA reads as TGTGCCAGCAGCGGGTCCGGGACAGGGGCCTACGAGCAGTACTTC. It translates to CASSGSGTGAYEQYF.

The chain combines TRBV5-4 with TRBJ2-1; TRBD2 agrees at 11 bases. The CDR3 has 15 amino acids. The V and J ends lost 1 base and 9 bases, in that order; junction bases with no gene match: 6. Germline V lookup: CDR1 SGHNT, CDR2 YYREEE (reference sequence). CDR3 loop: CASSLTSGGGGEQFF. The CDR3 DNA follows: TGTGCCAGCAGCTTGACTAGCGGGGGTGGCGGTGAGCAGTTCTTC.

This clone appeared a single time. The CDR3 DNA is TGTGCCACCAGTGATTCAGGGACTAGGCGGCTCGGCAATGAGCAGTTCTTC. Its translation: CATSDSGTRRLGNEQFF. The rearrangement uses TRBV24-1 and TRBJ2-1, with 8 bases lining up with TRBD2. Germline-derived CDR1 and CDR2 are KGHDR and SFDVKD. This CDR3 has 17 residues. V lost 2 bases, J lost 6 bases, and 11 bases stayed unmatched.

This clone showed up just once. The chain is built from TRBV6-5 and TRBJ1-5; D ambiguous. V dropped 0 bases and J dropped 0 bases, with 6 bases sitting between them. The germline V gene encodes CDR1 MNHEY and CDR2 SVGAGI. CDR3 length equals 15 residues. The CDR3 DNA reads TGTGCCAGCAGTTACTCGGCGGATAGCAATCAGCCCCAGCATTTT. Translation gives CASSYSADSNQPQHF.

In nucleotides, the CDR3 is TGTGCCAGCAGTTCCCCGTACGGGGGTAAAGAGTACTTC. Protein product: CASSSPYGGKEYF. This chain joins TRBV28 and TRBJ2-7; TRBD2 might be the D (6 bases). This CDR3 spans 13 amino acids. The germline V gene encodes CDR1 MDHEN and CDR2 SYDVKM. V lost 4 bases to trimming and J lost 11 bases, with 18 bases between them.

The chain combines TRBV9 with TRBJ2-7; 7 bases align to TRBD2. Germline assignment: CDR1 SGDLS and CDR2 YYNGEE. This CDR3 spans 14 amino acids. The chain's CDR3 is CASTRGMGLNEQYF. The CDR3 DNA follows: TGTGCATCAACGCGGGGGATGGGCCTCAACGAGCAGTACTTC.

The rearrangement links TRBV6-6 to TRBJ1-4; TRBD1 is a possible D gene (5 bases). The CDR3 is made up of 16 amino acids. Germline lookup yields CDR1 MNHNY and CDR2 SVGAGI (reference sequence). The V end lost 0 bases, the J end lost 8 bases, and 16 bases lay between the germline ends. CDR3 nucleotides: TGTGCCAGCAGTTACTCAGGGTGGGGGGGTGGCGAAAAACTGTTTTTT. It translates to CASSYSGWGGGEKLFF.

The J gene is TRBJ1-2, the V gene TRBV6-5; a weak D match, TRBD1 (6 bases). CDR1 is MNHEY and CDR2 is SVGAGI in the germline V gene. V gave up 0 bases and J gave up 1 base, with 12 bases separating them. The CDR3 is made up of 16 amino acids. For the CDR3, the DNA is TGTGCCAGCAGTTACTCTAAGACCAGGGGTAACTATGGCTACACCTTC. As protein: CASSYSKTRGNYGYTF.

V gene TRBV30 combines with J gene TRBJ1-1; D possibly corresponds to TRBD1 (5 bases). V lost 5 bases, J lost 1 base, and 8 bases lay in between. Per germline, CDR1 GTSNPN and CDR2 SVGIG (reference sequence). This CDR3 is built from 12 residues. CDR3 DNA: TGTGCCTGGGGGACGGGGAACACTGAAGCTTTCTTT. Protein product: CAWGTGNTEAFF.

The CDR3 DNA reads TGTGCCAGCAGCCCCCGGGGGGGCTCCTACGAGCAGTACTTC. This codes for CASSPRGGSYEQYF. The chain is built from TRBV11-3 and TRBJ2-7; 8 bases line up with TRBD2. Trimming took 5 bases from V and 0 from J; bases not matched to a gene: 3. Germline assignment: CDR1 SGHNT and CDR2 YENEEA. The CDR3 sequence is 14 residues long.

V usage is TRBV5-1 and J usage is TRBJ2-7, with 7 bases identical to TRBD1. J lost 3 bases, V lost 0 bases, and 3 bases had no gene match. CDR1 is SGHRS and CDR2 is YFSETQ in the germline V gene. The CDR3 length is 14 residues. CDR3 region: CASSLVAGGYEQYF. Here the CDR3 DNA reads TGCGCCAGCAGCTTGGTTGCAGGGGGCTACGAGCAGTACTTC. Full variable domain (rest looked up from reference TRBV5-1 and TRBJ2-7): KAGVTQTPRYLIKTRGQQVTLSCSPISGHRSVSWYQQTPGQGLQFLFEYFSETQRNKGNFPGRFSGRQFSNSRSEMNVSTLELGDSALYLCASSLVAGGYEQYFGPGTRLTVT.

The V call is TRBV5-6, the J call TRBJ2-2, with D possibly matching TRBD2 (6 bases). CDR3 length: 17 residues. Germline CDR1 and CDR2: SGHDT and YYEEEE. V lost 2 bases and J lost 4, with 18 bases in between. The CDR3 reads CASSLRHLSGFTGELFF. CDR3 bases: TGTGCCAGCAGCTTAAGACACCTCAGCGGGTTCACCGGGGAGCTGTTTTTT.

In its sample, this clone was seen once. This rearrangement joins TRBV24-1 to TRBJ2-5; D call uncertain. The V end was cut by 7 bases, the J end by 0 bases, with 14 bases between. The V gene's germline CDR1 is KGHDR and CDR2 SFDVKD. The CDR3 spans 15 residues. The CDR3 is CATSPGPHYQETQYF. The CDR3 region has the DNA TGTGCCACCAGCCCTGGGCCACATTACCAAGAGACCCAGTACTTC.

The chain links TRBV4-3 to TRBJ2-6; D perhaps matches TRBD2 (5 bases). The length of the CDR3 is 16 residues. V lost 3 bases, J lost 3 bases, and 12 bases lay in between. Germline V gene sequence: CDR1 LGHNA, CDR2 YSLEER. For the CDR3, the DNA is TGCGCCAGCAGCCAGTTCGTTAGCGTTGGGGCCAACGTCCTGACTTTC. Translated: CASSQFVSVGANVLTF.

V usage is TRBV9 and J usage is TRBJ2-3, with 10 bases that match TRBD2. CDR3 length equals 15 residues. Germline lookup yields CDR1 SGDLS and CDR2 YYNGEE. V lost 0 bases and J lost 9; bases outside the gene matches: 7. CDR3: CASSVAISTSGTQYF. The CDR3 nucleotides read TGTGCCAGCAGCGTAGCGATATCGACTAGCGGGACGCAGTATTTT. Drawing the rest from reference TRBV9 and TRBJ2-3, the complete variable domain is DSGVTQTPKHLITATGQRVTLRCSPRSGDLSVYWYQQSLDQGLQFLIQYYNGEERAKGNILERFSAQQFPDLHSELNLSSLELGDSALYFCASSVAISTSGTQYFGPGTRLTVL.

V usage is TRBV7-2 and J usage is TRBJ1-3; possible D gene TRBD1, 5 bases. V lost 1 base to trimming and J lost 3 bases, with 19 bases between them. The CDR3 covers 18 residues. Germline V lookup: CDR1 SGHTA, CDR2 FQGNSA. CDR3 residues: CASSLVGVGGAGGNTIYF. DNA of the CDR3: TGTGCCAGCAGCTTAGTAGGCGTTGGTGGGGCCGGTGGAAACACCATATATTTT.

CDR3 amino acids: CASSPRRGYEQYF. The DNA for the CDR3 is TGTGCCAGCTCACCACGTCGAGGTTACGAGCAGTACTTC. The rearrangement uses TRBV18 and TRBJ2-7; D ambiguous. V was clipped by 1 base and J by 4 bases, with 8 bases between them. The CDR3 is 13 amino acids. The germline CDR1 and CDR2 sequences are KGHSH and LQKENI.

The chain is built from TRBV7-8 and TRBJ2-7, with TRBD1 matching over 9 bases. V lost 6 bases and J lost 2; bases outside the gene matches: 8. The CDR3 sequence is 15 residues long. The V gene's germline CDR1 is SGHVS and CDR2 FQNEAQ. This CDR3 is CASRTTGTGTYEQYF. CDR3 in DNA: TGTGCCAGCAGAACCACCGGGACAGGGACCTACGAGCAGTACTTC.

The rearrangement joins TRBV6-5 to TRBJ1-2; D gene uncertain. The CDR3 is 13 amino acids. Germline V CDR1 and CDR2: MNHEY, SVGAGI. With 3 bases removed from V and 8 bases from J, the gap between germline ends came to 13 bases. DNA for the CDR3: TGTGCCAGCAGTTATGACACGGTACGGGGCTACACCTTC. This encodes CASSYDTVRGYTF.

The V gene is TRBV24-1, the J gene TRBJ2-1; 13 nucleotides align to TRBD2. CDR1 KGHDR and CDR2 SFDVKD come from the germline V gene. V dropped 2 bases and J dropped 9; count of bases not matched to a gene: 9. The CDR3 loop spans 17 amino acids. As DNA, the CDR3 is TGTGCCACCAGTGATTATACTAGCGGGAGGGCCAGGGTTGAGCAGTTCTTC. Encoded protein: CATSDYTSGRARVEQFF.

The chain links TRBV4-2 to TRBJ2-5, with TRBD2 as a possible D gene (5 bases). Trimming left V 5 bases short and J 7 bases short, with 11 bases between. CDR1 and CDR2 (germline): LGHNA, YNFKEQ. The CDR3 has 12 residues. The CDR3 reads CASSGLEGTQYF. As DNA, the CDR3 is TGTGCCAGCAGCGGCCTCGAGGGGACCCAGTACTTC.